The present T cell receptor (beta chain) was sequenced within a study of OX40 agonist ivuxolimab in advanced cancers. General study findings and limits: There was clonal expansion of CD4+ and CD8+ blood T cells by week 6 at 0.1 to 3.0 mg/kg.

The table came from immunoSEQ multiplex PCR; TCRdb's copy has only in-frame clones and leaves some out. Of 12,000 to 15,000 clones listed, roughly 75% are singletons. With regard to this clone: Its antigen is undetermined.

V was clipped by 5 bases and J by 2 bases; unmatched bases: 9. This CDR3 has 17 residues. The germline V gene has CDR1 KGHSH and CDR2 LQKENI. The TCR comes from an adult with an advanced solid tumor such as melanoma, head and neck, liver or kidney cancer. Sequencing was performed on CD4+ or CD8+ T cells sorted from blood, taken in a trial of the OX40 agonist ivuxolimab. The V call is TRBV18, the J call TRBJ2-3, with 11 bases fitting TRBD2. The CDR3 nucleotides are TGTGCCAGCTCAGAGCGACTAGCGGGACCCTTCACAGATACGCAGTATTTT. Translated, it gives CASSERLAGPFTDTQYF.